At least ten counts were recorded for the clone carrying this T cell receptor (beta chain). Its antigen is still unknown. The library put unique molecular identifiers onto individual cDNA molecules. Study processing details: Between roughly 23,224 and 700,000 TCRs appeared in each sample, and the median stood at around 92,000. TCRdb re-called the reads with MiXCR, one entry per CDR3 protein. TCRdb's processing, not the study's, gives the V and J calls here. The sample includes about 120,000 distinct CDR3 sequences, 8.5% of them seen just once. Before extraction, the whole blood was not fractionated, and total RNA was taken from it. The entry originates in a study of human T cells and chemical hapten exposure. For the study at large: Slight volume differences across pooled libraries mainly accounted for varying per-sample TCR yields. General study findings and limits: No change in TCRs above 1 in 1000 frequency was produced by DPC sensitization.

The V gene's germline CDR1 is DFQATT and CDR2 SNEGSKA (reference sequence). V lost 8 bases and J 0 bases, leaving 14 bases between the germline ends. The CDR3 is 13 residues long. The material sequenced was whole blood. The TCR originated in a human donor in good health. Some clones in this sample may be carry-over from other donors' samples. This chain connects TRBV20-1 to TRBJ2-7; D is unresolved. The CDR3 nucleotides are TGCAGTATCCCGGCCGCCGACTCCTACGAGCAGTACTTC. It codes for CSIPAADSYEQYF.